This T cell receptor beta chain was observed in a study of PD-L1 blockade in urothelial cancer. For the study at large: Patients commenced atezolizumab in 2014, and it was given at 1,200 mg intravenously every 3 weeks. At 3 weeks after treatment start (second dose) and again at 6 weeks, blood was analyzed.

A spike-in of synthetic TCR analog templates was added to each PCR. Produced via immunoSEQ multiplex PCR; TCRdb's table is partial and in-frame only. The sample lists tens of thousands of clones; about 85% were seen once. Patient disease was locally advanced or metastatic urothelial carcinoma. Per germline, CDR1 MNHEY and CDR2 SVGAGI. The CDR3 contains 13 residues. The V and J ends lost 6 bases and 5 bases respectively, with 13 bases between them. The sample here was PBMCs, taken around atezolizumab (anti-PD-L1) treatment. V usage is TRBV6-5 and J usage is TRBJ2-5, with D possibly matching TRBD2 (5 bases). The receptor was isolated from a man aged 60-69 years with urothelial cancer. The CDR3 DNA reads TGTGCCAGCAGCCGTAGCCGGACTGAGACCCAGTACTTC. This sequence encodes CASSRSRTETQYF.